These 18 T cell receptor beta chains were sequenced from one sample in a study of blood T cell repertoires in COVID-19. The method was immunoSEQ multiplex PCR; TCRdb's version includes in-frame clones alone and lacks a portion of them. The data show about 310,000 clones, roughly nine tenths seen once. Sequencing was done on a sample of PBMCs or T cells enriched from blood (not recorded which). Every receptor here comes from a woman aged 25 to 39 who had recovered from COVID-19.

V gene TRBV9 combines with J gene TRBJ2-3; D remains unclear. Germline V gene sequence: CDR1 SGDLS, CDR2 YYNGEE. This CDR3 has 14 amino acids. With 1 base removed from V and 6 bases from J, the gap between germline ends came to 12 bases. The CDR3 DNA follows: TGTGCCAGCAGCGTAATACCCTACCTCGATACGCAGTATTTT. The encoded protein is CASSVIPYLDTQYF.

The V and J genes are TRBV19 and TRBJ2-1; 10 bases match TRBD1. The CDR3 is made up of 15 amino acids. Germline-derived CDR1 and CDR2 are LNHDA and SQIVND (reference sequence). The junction had 7 bases not matched to a gene; V was cut back by 7 bases and J by 4 bases. The CDR3, as DNA: TGTGCCAGTAATTCCGGGACAGGGGTTTACAATGAGCAGTTCTTC. It specifies CASNSGTGVYNEQFF.

V gene TRBV19 combines with J gene TRBJ1-1, with 7 bases identical to TRBD1. Germline loops: CDR1 LNHDA, CDR2 SQIVND (reference sequence). The trim removed 0 bases at V and 5 bases at J, leaving 9 bases unmatched. CDR3 length equals 16 residues. The CDR3 loop is CASSIDLAGGWTEAFF. The CDR3 DNA reads TGTGCCAGTAGTATAGATCTGGCAGGGGGTTGGACTGAAGCTTTCTTT.

The chain couples TRBV3-1 (or the pseudogene TRBV3-2) to TRBJ1-5; 7 nucleotides align to TRBD1. The CDR3 is 13 residues long. CDR1 is LGHDT and CDR2 is YNNKEL in the germline V gene (reference sequence). V lost 10 bases and J lost 4; bases outside the gene matches: 7. The CDR3 nucleotides read TGTGCCACGGGACAGCAGGGGAATCAGCCCCAGCATTTT. Amino acid sequence: CATGQQGNQPQHF.

The chain carries TRBV29-1 and TRBJ1-2, with D maybe TRBD1 (6 bases). The CDR3 is made up of 13 amino acids. V lost 6 bases, J lost 4 bases, and 15 bases lay in between. CDR1 is SQVTM, CDR2 ANQGSEA, per germline. The CDR3: CSVRTDDPYGYTF. The DNA of the CDR3 is TGCAGCGTGCGGACAGATGACCCCTATGGCTACACCTTC.

This chain connects TRBV3-1 (or the pseudogene TRBV3-2) to TRBJ2-1, with a possible D match to TRBD2 (5 bases). CDR1 is LGHDT, CDR2 YNNKEL, per germline (reference sequence). Trimming took 4 bases from V and 4 from J, leaving 14 bases between them. The CDR3 runs to 15 residues. The CDR3 nucleotides are TGTGCCAGCAGCCTGTCGGGGTATATTTACAATGAGCAGTTCTTC. This encodes CASSLSGYIYNEQFF.

The genes are TRBV27 and TRBJ1-5; possibly TRBD1 for D (6 bases). The CDR3 is 14 amino acids. V gave up 5 bases and J gave up 6 bases, with 14 bases separating them. Germline V gene sequence: CDR1 MNHEY, CDR2 SMNVEV (reference sequence). CDR3 protein: CASSPGEGVQPQHF. DNA for the CDR3: TGTGCCAGCAGTCCAGGGGAGGGGGTTCAGCCCCAGCATTTT.

For the CDR3, the DNA is TGTGCCAGCAGCCGAGGGTTCCTGGATCGAAACACCATATATTTT. Translated: CASSRGFLDRNTIYF. This chain uses TRBV14 with TRBJ1-3; D is undetermined. This CDR3 spans 15 amino acids. Looked up from germline, CDR1 is SGHDN and CDR2 is FVKESK. The V and J ends lost 4 bases and 5 bases respectively, with 15 bases between them.

The chain is built from TRBV18 and TRBJ2-7; D is unclear. This CDR3 has 15 amino acids. Germline-derived CDR1 and CDR2 are KGHSH and LQKENI. V lost 3 bases to trimming and J lost 5 bases, with 17 bases between them. CDR3 sequence (DNA): TGTGCCAGCTCACCTTTGAACAACCCTGCCGACGAGCAGTACTTC. Protein product: CASSPLNNPADEQYF.

A single count supports this clone. The V call is TRBV11-1, the J call TRBJ2-1, with TRBD1 matching 7 bases. The CDR3 has 14 amino acids. Looked up from germline, CDR1 is SGHAT and CDR2 is FQDESV (reference sequence). With 5 bases clipped from V and 0 bases from J, the junction kept 1 base outside the gene matches. CDR3 sequence (DNA): TGTGCCAGCAGCCGGGACAGCTCCTACAATGAGCAGTTCTTC. Its protein is CASSRDSSYNEQFF. The whole variable domain, remainder taken from reference TRBV11-1 and TRBJ2-1, is EAEVAQSPRYKITEKSQAVAFWCDPISGHATLYWYRQILGQGPELLVQFQDESVVDDSQLPKDRFSAERLKGVDSTLKIQPAELGDSAMYLCASSRDSSYNEQFFGPGTRLTVL.

V is TRBV12-3 or TRBV12-4 and J is TRBJ2-7; possibly TRBD2 for D (5 bases). Trimming cost V 10 bases and J 3 bases, with 16 bases left between them. This CDR3 region has 13 residues. As DNA, the CDR3 is TGTGCCACCCTTGAGGGCGGAAGCTACGAGCAGTACTTC. Protein: CATLEGGSYEQYF.

This clone was seen only a few times. The chain is built from TRBV19 and TRBJ2-2; 9 positions agree with TRBD2. Trimming at V came to 2 bases and at J to 0 bases, leaving 1 base not matched to a gene. CDR1 is LNHDA and CDR2 is SQIVND in the germline V gene (reference sequence). The CDR3 totals 16 residues. CDR3 in amino acids: CASSIRLAANTGELFF. The CDR3 DNA is TGTGCCAGTAGTATACGACTAGCGGCGAACACCGGGGAGCTGTTTTTT.

This clone was counted a single time. The chain employs TRBV23-1 and TRBJ2-3; 9 nucleotides align to TRBD2. TRBV23-1 is filed as an ORF, its function uncertain. Germline trimming cut 7 bases from V and 0 bases from J; bases unmatched to any gene: 23. This CDR3 is built from 21 residues. This CDR3 reads CASKPSDMAGGLITSTDTQYF. CDR3 nucleotide sequence: TGCGCCAGCAAACCATCGGATATGGCGGGAGGGCTAATCACTAGCACAGATACGCAGTATTTT.

V usage is TRBV3-1 (or the pseudogene TRBV3-2) and J usage is TRBJ2-1; the D gene is possibly TRBD2 (5 bases). Trimming removed 0 bases at V and 8 bases at J, with 14 bases between. Germline V gene sequence: CDR1 LGHDT, CDR2 YNNKEL (reference sequence). The CDR3 extends over 15 amino acids. In nucleotides, the CDR3 is TGTGCCAGCAGCCAAGATTGGGCGGGTTTGGATGAGCAGTTCTTC. Protein sequence: CASSQDWAGLDEQFF.

This chain connects TRBV27 to TRBJ1-6; D possibly corresponds to TRBD1 (5 bases). Trimming left V 3 bases short and J 9 bases short, with 9 bases between. The CDR3 totals 13 residues. Germline V gene data show CDR1 as MNHEY and CDR2 as SMNVEV (reference sequence). CDR3 region: CASSFGGISPLHF. The CDR3 DNA follows: TGTGCCAGCAGTTTCGGGGGGATTTCACCCCTCCACTTT.

The chain recombines TRBV14 with TRBJ2-7; 8 bases match TRBD1. Losses at the gene ends were 1 base for V and 3 bases for J; bases not matched to a gene: 5. Germline lookup yields CDR1 SGHDN and CDR2 FVKESK. The CDR3 runs to 15 residues. CDR3 in DNA: TGTGCCAGCAGCCAAGGGCCAGGGGGCATCTACGAGCAGTACTTC. This gives the protein CASSQGPGGIYEQYF.

This chain uses TRBV20-1 with TRBJ2-1; 10 bases align to TRBD2. V lost 3 bases, J lost 5 bases, and 7 bases stayed unmatched. Germline V gives CDR1 DFQATT, CDR2 SNEGSKA (reference sequence). CDR3 length equals 15 residues. The CDR3 protein is CSASPAGGPHNEQFF. CDR3 sequence (DNA): TGCAGTGCTAGTCCAGCGGGAGGGCCCCACAATGAGCAGTTCTTC.

The rearrangement joins TRBV4-1 to TRBJ1-3, with 9 bases that match TRBD1. Germline CDR1 MGHRA, CDR2 YSYEKL. The CDR3 spans 17 residues. The V and J ends lost 2 bases and 4 bases, in that order; junction bases with no gene match: 9. This CDR3 is CASSQNTGGAGGNTIYF. CDR3 nucleotide sequence: TGCGCCAGCAGCCAAAATACAGGGGGCGCGGGGGGAAACACCATATATTTT.